A selection of T cell receptor beta chains follows, all from one sample in a study of cytomegalovirus exposure and HLA in healthy donors. This table comes from immunoSEQ multiplex PCR, and its TCRdb copy is limited to in-frame clones, with some not included. The sample lists 150,000 to 200,000 clones, around 81% seen once, with about 1.4% in the top ten. What was sequenced was PBMCs. All receptors come from a man aged 35 to 55 in good health and CMV-seronegative. Each CDR3 is given with its conserved first and last residue. D genes are given only for firm matches. Only some rows state a clone size, as once, few, many or a class for expanded clones.

size,D,length,J,V,DNA,CDR3
-,-,14,TRBJ2-5,TRBV5-1,TGCGCCAGCAGCCCCGGGACTCTCCAAGAGACCCAGTACTTC,CASSPGTLQETQYF
-,TRBD1,16,TRBJ2-2,TRBV5-1,TGCGCCAGCAGCTTGGCACAGGGGGCGAACACCGGGGAGCTGTTTTTT,CASSLAQGANTGELFF
once,-,12,TRBJ2-1,TRBV5-4,TGTGCCAGCAGCGAAACTTACAATGAGCAGTTCTTC,CASSETYNEQFF
-,TRBD2,14,TRBJ2-3,TRBV5-1,TGCGCCAGCACCGGGACTAGCGGGAGGGATACGCAGTATTTT,CASTGTSGRDTQYF
-,TRBD1,14,TRBJ2-3,TRBV7-2,TGTGCCAGCAGCTCAAACCAGGGGGCGAAGGTTAGGTATTTT,CASSSNQGAKVRYF
-,-,13,TRBJ1-5,TRBV4-1,TGCGCCAGCAGCCAGCGAAGGGGTCAGCCCCAGCATTTT,CASSQRRGQPQHF
-,TRBD1,11,TRBJ1-1,TRBV5-4,TGTGCCAGTCAGGGACAGGCTGAAGCTTTCTTT,CASQGQAEAFF
-,-,17,TRBJ2-5,TRBV18,TGTGCCAGCTCACCCCTTCCCCAGACAGGTAGCTCGGAGACCCAGTACTTC,CASSPLPQTGSSETQYF
-,-,17,TRBJ2-1,TRBV5-8,TGTGCCAGCAGCTTGTTAGGGTCTGGTGGGAGTTACAATGAGCAGTTCTTC,CASSLLGSGGSYNEQFF
-,-,14,TRBJ2-1,TRBV6-4,TGTGCCAGCAGCCTAACACCGACAGGAAGAGGGCAGTTCTTC,CASSLTPTGRGQFF
-,-,20,TRBJ2-3,TRBV7-8,TGTGCCAGCAGAATAAGGAGGACGGGTGGGAGCCCTTTTTCCGGAGATACGCAGTATTTT,CASRIRRTGGSPFSGDTQYF
-,-,16,TRBJ1-2,TRBV6-5,TGTGCCAGCAGTTACAGTAGGCCGGCCGACAGCTATGGCTACACCTTC,CASSYSRPADSYGYTF
few,TRBD2,16,TRBJ2-1,TRBV11-3,TGTGCCAGCAGCTCAAGAACTAGCGGCTCCTACAATGAGCAGTTCTTC,CASSSRTSGSYNEQFF
few,-,13,TRBJ2-2,TRBV7-2,TGTGCCAGCAGCTACATTTTCACCGGGGAGCTGTTTTTT,CASSYIFTGELFF
few,-,17,TRBJ1-3,TRBV7-9,TGTGCCAGCAGCGATGGTCGGACAGCCCTCTCTGGAAACACCATATATTTT,CASSDGRTALSGNTIYF